This T cell receptor (beta chain) was recovered during a study of identical twins. CDR1 DFQATT and CDR2 SNEGSKA come from the germline V gene (reference sequence). V was clipped by 4 bases and J by 5 bases, with 14 bases between them. CDR3 length equals 13 residues. This clonotype was counted between two and nine times. The antigen remains undetermined. Using its own MiXCR run on the 5' RACE reads, TCRdb lists one record per CDR3 protein. This sample has 200,000 to 250,000 distinct CDR3 sequences; about 13% occur once, and the top ten carry approximately 4%. Study-level results: Memory repertoires showed no such pattern, whereas abundant cord blood beta clonotypes carried fewer insertions. Out-of-frame alpha sequences shared by twins showed excess low generation probability.

These sequences were also reported in another study, on yellow fever vaccine responses in identical twins. That source reports: The authors reported partly convergent, partly personalized vaccine responses in identical twins.

The sequenced material came from memory (CD45RO+) T cells sorted from blood. The chain couples TRBV20-1 to TRBJ1-1, with D perhaps TRBD1 (5 bases). This clonotype originated in a woman younger than 30 in good health. The CDR3 is CSAISQGGTEAFF. The DNA for the CDR3 is TGCAGTGCTATCTCTCAGGGTGGGACTGAAGCTTTCTTT.